Below are 7 T cell receptor beta chains sequenced from a single sample in a study of prognosis after radiotherapy for stage I lung cancer. Genomic DNA provided the template from which TCR beta CDR3 was amplified by two-round multiplex PCR. Amplification in first-round PCR relied on primers specific to each TRBV and TRBJ gene. In TCRdb, the multiplex PCR reads were re-called with MiXCR into one record per CDR3 protein. The table records about 18,000 distinct CDR3 sequences, about a sixth of them present only once. The sample was PBMCs, taken before or after stereotactic body radiation therapy (not recorded which). These receptors were taken from a donor over 45 with non-small cell lung cancer.

This clonotype has a count of ten or more. The J gene is TRBJ2-1, the V gene TRBV20-1; tentatively, D is TRBD2 (5 bases). This CDR3 is built from 16 residues. Germline V gives CDR1 DFQATT, CDR2 SNEGSKA (reference sequence). V lost 0 bases, J lost 4 bases, and 16 bases lay in between. The DNA for the CDR3 is TGCAGTGCTAGAGAAGCCGGGCTAGCAGATTACAATGAGCAGTTCTTC. This sequence encodes CSAREAGLADYNEQFF.

This clonotype was picked up many times. This chain links TRBV11-2 with TRBJ1-6; maybe TRBD1 (5 bases). The V and J ends lost 0 bases and 8 bases respectively, with 14 bases between them. Germline loops: CDR1 SGHAT, CDR2 FQNNGV. CDR3 length: 16 residues. This CDR3 is CASSLDLSRADSPLHF. CDR3 in DNA: TGTGCCAGCAGCTTAGATCTTTCCAGGGCCGATTCACCCCTCCACTTT. Full variable domain (rest looked up from reference TRBV11-2 and TRBJ1-6): EAGVAQSPRYKIIEKRQSVAFWCNPISGHATLYWYQQILGQGPKLLIQFQNNGVVDDSQLPKDRFSAERLKGVDSTLKIQPAKLEDSAVYLCASSLDLSRADSPLHFGNGTRLTVT.

This clonotype was counted many times. The J gene is TRBJ2-7, the V gene TRBV5-1; D gene unclear. Germline values: CDR1 SGHRS, CDR2 YFSETQ. The CDR3 is 11 amino acids. V dropped 1 base and J dropped 3 bases, with 2 bases sitting between them. CDR3 sequence (DNA): TGCGCCAGCAGCTTGAACTACGAGCAGTACTTC. It translates to CASSLNYEQYF.

With respect to this clonotype: A far larger clone is off by one base, so a read error is likely. V usage is TRBV11-3 and J usage is TRBJ2-2; tentative D call: TRBD1 (5 bases). The germline CDR1 and CDR2 sequences are SGHNT and YENEEA. V dropped 4 bases and J dropped 5 bases, with 8 bases sitting between them. This CDR3 spans 13 amino acids. The CDR3 spells CASSSYRTGELFF. CDR3 sequence (DNA): TGTGCCAGCAGCTCGTACAGGACCGGGGAGCTGTTTTTT.

This clonotype was observed many times. The genes are TRBV6-1 and TRBJ2-2; 8 bases align to TRBD2. Trimming removed 5 bases from V and 3 bases from J; junction bases left unmatched: 5. The length of the CDR3 is 15 residues. Germline V gives CDR1 MNHNS, CDR2 SASEGT. The CDR3 nucleotides are TGTGCCAGCAGTCGTCGGGGGGGCGACACCGGGGAGCTGTTTTTT. Its protein is CASSRRGGDTGELFF.

This clonotype was detected many times. The J gene is TRBJ2-7, the V gene TRBV11-3, with D perhaps matching TRBD1 (5 bases). In germline, CDR1 is SGHNT, CDR2 YENEEA. V was clipped by 3 bases and J by 1 base, with 10 bases between them. This CDR3 is built from 14 residues. Here the CDR3 DNA reads TGTGCCAGCAGCTTCGAACAGGATTCCTACGAGCAGTACTTC. Protein product: CASSFEQDSYEQYF.

This clonotype has a count of ten or more. V usage is TRBV20-1 and J usage is TRBJ1-2; tentative D call: TRBD1 (6 bases). The CDR3 runs to 13 residues. The germline gives CDR1 DFQATT, CDR2 SNEGSKA (reference sequence). V was trimmed by 0 bases and J by 6 bases, leaving 11 bases between them. The CDR3 region is CSARDLGGNGYTF. CDR3 coding DNA: TGCAGTGCTAGAGATCTCGGGGGCAATGGCTACACCTTC.